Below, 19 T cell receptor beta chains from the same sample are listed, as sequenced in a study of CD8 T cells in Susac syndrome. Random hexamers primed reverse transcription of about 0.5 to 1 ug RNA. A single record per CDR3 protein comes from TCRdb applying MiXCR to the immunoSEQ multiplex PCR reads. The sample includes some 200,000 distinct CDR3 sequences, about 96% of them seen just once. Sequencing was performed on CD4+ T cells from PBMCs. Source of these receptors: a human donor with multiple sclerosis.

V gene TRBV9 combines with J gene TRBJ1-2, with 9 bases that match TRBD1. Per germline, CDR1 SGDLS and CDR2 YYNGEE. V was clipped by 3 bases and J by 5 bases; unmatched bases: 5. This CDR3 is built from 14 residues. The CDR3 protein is CASSATDRGYGYTF. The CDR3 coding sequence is TGTGCCAGCAGCGCTACCGACAGGGGGTATGGCTACACCTTC.

The CDR3 loop is CASSRIGLDEQFF. The CDR3 region has the DNA TGTGCCAGCAGCCGAATCGGGCTTGATGAGCAGTTCTTC. The chain is built from TRBV14 and TRBJ2-1; D is unclear. This CDR3 contains 13 residues. From germline, CDR1 is SGHDN and CDR2 FVKESK. The V and J ends lost 4 bases and 8 bases respectively, with 12 bases between them.

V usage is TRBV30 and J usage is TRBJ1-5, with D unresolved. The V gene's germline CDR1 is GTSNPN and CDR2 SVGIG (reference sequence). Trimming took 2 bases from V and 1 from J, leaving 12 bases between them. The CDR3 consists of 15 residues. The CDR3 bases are TGTGCCTGGAGTTCACAGCTGGTCAGCAATCAGCCCCAGCATTTT. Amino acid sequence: CAWSSQLVSNQPQHF.

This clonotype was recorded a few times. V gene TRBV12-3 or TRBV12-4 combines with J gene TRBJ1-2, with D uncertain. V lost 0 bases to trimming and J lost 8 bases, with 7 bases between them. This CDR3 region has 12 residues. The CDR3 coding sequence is TGTGCCAGCAGTTTAGCCGGGTACGGCTACACCTTC. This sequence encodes CASSLAGYGYTF.

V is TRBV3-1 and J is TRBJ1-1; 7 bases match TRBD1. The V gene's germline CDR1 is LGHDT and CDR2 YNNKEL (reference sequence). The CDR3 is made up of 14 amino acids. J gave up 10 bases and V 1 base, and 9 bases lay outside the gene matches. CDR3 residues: CASSQVRQGSGAFF. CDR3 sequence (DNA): TGTGCCAGCAGCCAAGTACGACAGGGAAGTGGAGCTTTCTTT. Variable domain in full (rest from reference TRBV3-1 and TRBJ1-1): DTAVSQTPKYLVTQMGNDKSIKCEQNLGHDTMYWYKQDSKKFLKIMFSYNNKELIINETVPNRFSPKSPDKAHLNLHINSLELGDSAVYFCASSQVRQGSGAFFGQGTRLTVV.

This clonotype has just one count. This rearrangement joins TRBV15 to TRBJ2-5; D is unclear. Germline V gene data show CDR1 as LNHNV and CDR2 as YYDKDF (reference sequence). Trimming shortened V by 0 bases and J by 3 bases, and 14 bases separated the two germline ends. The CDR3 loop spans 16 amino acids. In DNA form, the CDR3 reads TGTGCCACCAGCAGAGATGTAACTTGGATGAAAGAGACCCAGTACTTC. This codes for CATSRDVTWMKETQYF.

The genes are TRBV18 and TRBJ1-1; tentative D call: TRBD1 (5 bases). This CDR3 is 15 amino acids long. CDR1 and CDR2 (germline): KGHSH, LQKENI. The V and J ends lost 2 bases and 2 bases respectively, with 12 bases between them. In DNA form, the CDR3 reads TGTGCCAGCTCACCAGCGAACCGGGACAACACTGAAGCTTTCTTT. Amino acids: CASSPANRDNTEAFF.

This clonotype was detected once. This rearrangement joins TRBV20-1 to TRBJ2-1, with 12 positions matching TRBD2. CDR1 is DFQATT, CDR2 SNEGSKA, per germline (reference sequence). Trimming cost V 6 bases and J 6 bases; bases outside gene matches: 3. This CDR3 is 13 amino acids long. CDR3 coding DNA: TGCAGTGCCGGACTAGCGGGATTCAATGAGCAGTTCTTC. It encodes CSAGLAGFNEQFF.

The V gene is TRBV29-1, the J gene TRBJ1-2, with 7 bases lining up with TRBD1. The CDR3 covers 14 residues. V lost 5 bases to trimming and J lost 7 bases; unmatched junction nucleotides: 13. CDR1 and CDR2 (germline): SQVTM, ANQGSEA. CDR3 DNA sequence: TGCAGCGTTCTGACGGACAGGTCAAAGTCTGGCTACACCTTC. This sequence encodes CSVLTDRSKSGYTF.

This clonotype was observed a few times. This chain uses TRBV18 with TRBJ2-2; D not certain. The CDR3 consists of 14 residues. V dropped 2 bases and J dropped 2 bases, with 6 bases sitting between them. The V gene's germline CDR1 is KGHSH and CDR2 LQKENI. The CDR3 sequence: CASSPGVNTGELFF. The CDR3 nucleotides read TGTGCCAGCTCACCAGGGGTCAACACCGGGGAGCTGTTTTTT.

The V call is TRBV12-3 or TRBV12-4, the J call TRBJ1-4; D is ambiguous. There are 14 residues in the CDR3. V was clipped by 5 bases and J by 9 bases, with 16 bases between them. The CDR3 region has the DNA TGTGCCAGCAGTCCAACTTGGGCCAACAAAAAACTGTTTTTT. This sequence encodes CASSPTWANKKLFF.

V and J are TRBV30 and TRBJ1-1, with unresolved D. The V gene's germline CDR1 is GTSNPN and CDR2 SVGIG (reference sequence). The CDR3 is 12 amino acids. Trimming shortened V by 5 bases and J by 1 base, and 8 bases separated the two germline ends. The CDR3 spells CAWSGGNTEAFF. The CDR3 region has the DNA TGTGCCTGGTCCGGTGGGAACACTGAAGCTTTCTTT.

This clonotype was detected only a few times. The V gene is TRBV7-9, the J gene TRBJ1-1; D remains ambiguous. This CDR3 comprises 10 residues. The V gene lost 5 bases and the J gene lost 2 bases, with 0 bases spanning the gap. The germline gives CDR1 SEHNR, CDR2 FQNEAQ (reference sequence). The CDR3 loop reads CASSNTEAFF. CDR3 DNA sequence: TGTGCCAGCAGCAACACTGAAGCTTTCTTT.

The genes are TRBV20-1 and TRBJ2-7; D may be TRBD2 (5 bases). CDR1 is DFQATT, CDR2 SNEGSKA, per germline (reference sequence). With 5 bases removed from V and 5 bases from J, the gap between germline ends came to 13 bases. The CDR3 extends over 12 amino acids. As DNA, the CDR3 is TGCAGTGCTCGTGACGGGGTGCACGAGCAGTACTTC. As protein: CSARDGVHEQYF.

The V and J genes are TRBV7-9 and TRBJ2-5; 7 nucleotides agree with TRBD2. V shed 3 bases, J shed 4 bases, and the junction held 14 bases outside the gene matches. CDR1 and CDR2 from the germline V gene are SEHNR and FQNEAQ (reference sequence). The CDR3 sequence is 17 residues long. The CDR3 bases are TGTGCCAGCAGCTTGGGGAGGGCTCACCCATCCCGAGAGACCCAGTACTTC. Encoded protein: CASSLGRAHPSRETQYF.

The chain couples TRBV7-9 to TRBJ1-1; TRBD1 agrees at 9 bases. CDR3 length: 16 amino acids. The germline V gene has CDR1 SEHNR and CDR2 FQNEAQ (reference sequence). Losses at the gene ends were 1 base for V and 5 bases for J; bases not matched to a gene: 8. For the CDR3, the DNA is TGTGCCAGCAGCTTAGATGAGGGACAGGGAGGAACTGAAGCTTTCTTT. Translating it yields CASSLDEGQGGTEAFF.

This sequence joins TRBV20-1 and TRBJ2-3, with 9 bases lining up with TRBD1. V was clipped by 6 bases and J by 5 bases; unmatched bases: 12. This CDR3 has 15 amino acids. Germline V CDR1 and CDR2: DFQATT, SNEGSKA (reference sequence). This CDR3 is CSANYPRTGEDTQYF. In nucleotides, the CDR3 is TGCAGTGCAAACTACCCAAGGACAGGGGAAGATACGCAGTATTTT.

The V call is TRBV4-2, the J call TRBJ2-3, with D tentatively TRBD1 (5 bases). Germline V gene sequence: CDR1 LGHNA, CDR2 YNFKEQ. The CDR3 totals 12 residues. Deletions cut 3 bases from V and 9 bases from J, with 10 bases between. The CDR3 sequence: CASSQDTRTQYF. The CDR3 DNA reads TGTGCCAGCAGCCAGGACACCCGGACGCAGTATTTT.

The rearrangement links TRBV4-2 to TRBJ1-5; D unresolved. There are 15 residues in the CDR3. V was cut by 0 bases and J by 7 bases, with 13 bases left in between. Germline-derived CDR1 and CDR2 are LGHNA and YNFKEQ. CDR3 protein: CASSQEAGGRQPQHF. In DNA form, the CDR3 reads TGTGCCAGCAGCCAAGAGGCAGGTGGGCGACAGCCCCAGCATTTT.